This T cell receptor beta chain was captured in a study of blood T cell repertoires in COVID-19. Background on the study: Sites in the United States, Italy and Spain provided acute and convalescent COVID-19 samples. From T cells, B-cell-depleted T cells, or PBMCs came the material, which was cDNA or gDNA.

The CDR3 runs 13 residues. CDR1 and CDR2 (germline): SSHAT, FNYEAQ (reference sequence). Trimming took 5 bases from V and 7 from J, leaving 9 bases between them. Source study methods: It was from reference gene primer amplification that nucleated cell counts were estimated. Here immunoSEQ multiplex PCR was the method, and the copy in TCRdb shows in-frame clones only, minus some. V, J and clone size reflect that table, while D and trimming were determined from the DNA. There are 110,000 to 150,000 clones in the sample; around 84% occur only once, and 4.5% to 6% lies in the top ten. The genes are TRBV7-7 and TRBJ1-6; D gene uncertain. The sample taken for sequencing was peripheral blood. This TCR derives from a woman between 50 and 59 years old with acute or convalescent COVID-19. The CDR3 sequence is CASSPGNNSPLHF. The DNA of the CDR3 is TGTGCCAGCAGCCCCGGGAACAATTCACCCCTCCACTTT. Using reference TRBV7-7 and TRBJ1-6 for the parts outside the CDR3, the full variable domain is GAGVSQSPRYKVTKRGQDVTLRCDPISSHATLYWYQQALGQGPEFLTYFNYEAQPDKSGLPSDRFSAERPEGSISTLTIQRTEQRDSAMYRCASSPGNNSPLHFGNGTRLTVT.